Listed here are 26 T cell receptor beta chains from one sample, sequenced in a study of beta chain features in type 1 diabetes. The authors reverse transcribed all of the isolated RNA, so sequencing captured expressed TCRB transcripts. The protocol was immunoSEQ multiplex PCR, while the TCRdb copy is restricted to in-frame clones and leaves out a portion. The repertoire holds 620,000 or so clones, with roughly a sixth as singletons. Sequencing used naive CD4+ T cells from blood. The receptors derive from a man in his late teens or twenties in good health.

The chain uses TRBV28 and TRBJ2-1; no reliable D call. The CDR3 is made up of 16 amino acids. In germline, CDR1 is MDHEN, CDR2 SYDVKM. V was shortened by 2 bases and J by 6 bases, with 17 bases between the two germline ends. CDR3 sequence reads: CASSLGQRLSPNEQFF. CDR3 nucleotides: TGTGCCAGCAGTTTAGGTCAGAGACTTTCCCCCAATGAGCAGTTCTTC.

J is TRBJ1-1 and V is TRBV7-9; possibly TRBD1 for D (6 bases). CDR3 length: 14 residues. V lost 5 bases, J lost 4 bases, and 14 bases lay in between. Germline V lookup: CDR1 SEHNR, CDR2 FQNEAQ (reference sequence). In DNA, the CDR3 is TGTGCCAGCAGCCCACAGGGTTTTGGCACTGAAGCTTTCTTT. Translated: CASSPQGFGTEAFF.

This clone showed up just a few times. J is TRBJ1-2 and V is TRBV5-4; D call uncertain. V was trimmed by 0 bases and J by 4 bases, leaving 7 bases between them. Germline CDR1 reads SGHNT; CDR2 reads YYREEE (reference sequence). The CDR3 is 13 residues long. CDR3 amino acids: CASSLGMAYGYTF. Here the CDR3 DNA reads TGTGCCAGCAGCTTGGGGATGGCCTATGGCTACACCTTC.

This sequence joins TRBV2 and TRBJ2-7; 8 positions match TRBD1. The V gene's germline CDR1 is SNHLY and CDR2 FYNNEI. The CDR3 length is 12 residues. J was trimmed by 2 bases and V by 10 bases; bases with no gene match: 4. CDR3 loop: CATGQETYEQYF. CDR3 nucleotide sequence: TGTGCCACGGGACAGGAAACCTACGAGCAGTACTTC. The variable domain in full, with the rest retrieved from reference TRBV2 and TRBJ2-7, is EPEVTQTPSHQVTQMGQEVILRCVPISNHLYFYWYRQILGQKVEFLVSFYNNEISEKSEIFDDQFSVERPDGSNFTLKIRSTKLEDSAMYFCATGQETYEQYFGPGTRLTVT.

This clone came up a few times. The V call is TRBV9, the J call TRBJ2-3; D remains unclear. Germline assignment: CDR1 SGDLS and CDR2 YYNGEE. CDR3 length equals 14 residues. Trimming took 4 bases from V and 4 from J, leaving 13 bases between them. In DNA, the CDR3 is TGTGCCAGCAGCCCCTCGCGGCAGCCAGATACGCAGTATTTT. The encoded protein is CASSPSRQPDTQYF.

This clone came up a few times. J is TRBJ1-4 and V is TRBV11-2; D might be TRBD1 (6 bases). The length of the CDR3 is 15 residues. CDR1 and CDR2 (germline): SGHAT, FQNNGV. V was trimmed by 2 bases and J by 7 bases, leaving 14 bases between them. Here the CDR3 reads CASSLTGLLSEKLFF. For the CDR3, the DNA is TGTGCCAGCAGCTTAACAGGGTTGTTGAGTGAAAAACTGTTTTTT.

V gene TRBV6-1 combines with J gene TRBJ2-1; D assignment may be TRBD1 or TRBD2 (5 bases each). V lost 5 bases, J lost 5 bases, and 13 bases lay in between. Germline V gives CDR1 MNHNS, CDR2 SASEGT. The CDR3 sequence is 14 residues long. CDR3 DNA sequence: TGTGCCAGCAGTACGGGGCCCGCCAACAATGAGCAGTTCTTC. It codes for CASSTGPANNEQFF.

This clone was found a few times. The chain is built from TRBV29-1 and TRBJ2-6; 8 bases map to TRBD1. The CDR3 is 18 amino acids. The V and J ends lost 0 bases and 0 bases, in that order; junction bases with no gene match: 7. Germline CDR1 is SQVTM and CDR2 is ANQGSEA. The CDR3 sequence is CSVEERTGTPSGANVLTF. CDR3 sequence (DNA): TGCAGCGTTGAAGAGCGGACAGGGACCCCCTCTGGGGCCAACGTCCTGACTTTC.

This clone came up a few times. The chain recombines TRBV23-1 with TRBJ2-3; perhaps D is TRBD1 or TRBD2 (5 bases each). TRBV23-1 is noted as an ORF with a role that remains uncertain. The CDR3 length is 14 residues. The ends were cut back, 8 bases at V and 3 bases at J, with 15 bases in the middle. This CDR3 is CASFEGRITDTQYF. The CDR3 coding sequence is TGCGCCAGCTTCGAGGGGCGGATAACAGATACGCAGTATTTT.

The J gene is TRBJ2-2, the V gene TRBV27; TRBD1 might be the D (8 bases). This CDR3 region has 16 residues. V gave up 6 bases and J gave up 3 bases, with 17 bases separating them. In germline, CDR1 is MNHEY, CDR2 SMNVEV (reference sequence). CDR3 coding DNA: TGTGCCAGCAGACAACGCACAGGGGGGGACACCGGGGAGCTGTTTTTT. It yields the protein CASRQRTGGDTGELFF.

This clone was seen a handful of times. The chain uses TRBV19 and TRBJ2-1; 9 bases match TRBD1. The V gene end was trimmed by 4 bases and the J gene end by 3 bases; junction bases not matched to a gene: 7. The CDR3 consists of 16 residues. Germline CDR1 is LNHDA and CDR2 is SQIVND (reference sequence). CDR3 nucleotide sequence: TGTGCCAGTAGTACGCACGACAGGGGGATCTACAATGAGCAGTTCTTC. This gives the protein CASSTHDRGIYNEQFF.

This clone showed up just a few times. J is TRBJ2-7 and V is TRBV7-8; 13 bases map to TRBD2. Per the germline V gene, CDR1 is SGHVS and CDR2 is FQNEAQ. CDR3 size: 15 residues. V was clipped by 5 bases and J by 3 bases; unmatched bases: 4. CDR3 in amino acids: CASSTGTSGVYEQYF. CDR3 nucleotides: TGTGCCAGCAGCACCGGGACTAGCGGGGTCTACGAGCAGTACTTC. The full variable domain, in which reference TRBV7-8 and TRBJ2-7 provide the parts outside the CDR3, is GAGVSQSPRYKVAKRGQDVALRCDPISGHVSLFWYQQALGQGPEFLTYFQNEAQLDKSGLPSDRFFAERPEGSVSTLKIQRTQQEDSAVYLCASSTGTSGVYEQYFGPGTRLTVT.

The chain couples TRBV18 to TRBJ2-1; D unclear. Germline V gene sequence: CDR1 KGHSH, CDR2 LQKENI. V lost 1 base and J lost 8, with 3 bases in between. This CDR3 is 11 amino acids long. The CDR3 region has the DNA TGTGCCAGCTCACCACTCGATGAGCAGTTCTTC. Its translation: CASSPLDEQFF.

V and J are TRBV19 and TRBJ1-2; 11 nucleotides agree with TRBD1. Germline trimming cut 5 bases from V and 4 bases from J; bases unmatched to any gene: 6. Germline values: CDR1 LNHDA, CDR2 SQIVND (reference sequence). The CDR3 has 15 amino acids. DNA of the CDR3: TGTGCCAGTAGTCAAGGACAGGGGGCCGGCTATGGCTACACCTTC. This gives the protein CASSQGQGAGYGYTF.

The rearrangement uses TRBV11-2 and TRBJ1-6; perhaps TRBD1 as D (5 bases). The CDR3 sequence is 14 residues long. The germline V gene encodes CDR1 SGHAT and CDR2 FQNNGV. The V gene lost 3 bases and the J gene lost 6 bases, with 9 bases spanning the gap. The CDR3 reads CASSLVGVNSPLHF. CDR3 nucleotide sequence: TGTGCCAGCAGCTTGGTGGGGGTTAATTCACCCCTCCACTTT. The whole variable domain, filled in from reference TRBV11-2 and TRBJ1-6, reads EAGVAQSPRYKIIEKRQSVAFWCNPISGHATLYWYQQILGQGPKLLIQFQNNGVVDDSQLPKDRFSAERLKGVDSTLKIQPAKLEDSAVYLCASSLVGVNSPLHFGNGTRLTVT.

This clone has just a few counts. This chain connects TRBV7-9 to TRBJ2-4; D might be TRBD2 (6 bases). Trimming shortened V by 5 bases and J by 2 bases, and 16 bases separated the two germline ends. There are 16 residues in the CDR3. Germline values: CDR1 SEHNR, CDR2 FQNEAQ (reference sequence). The DNA of the CDR3 is TGTGCCAGCAGCGGCAGGGACTCCCAGTCCAAAAACATTCAGTACTTC. Its protein is CASSGRDSQSKNIQYF.

A few counts support this clone. V is TRBV28 and J is TRBJ2-4, with D perhaps assigned TRBD1 or TRBD2 (5 bases each). The CDR3 is 15 amino acids. Trimming pared 3 bases from V and 2 bases from J, leaving 11 bases between. In germline, CDR1 is MDHEN, CDR2 SYDVKM. In DNA form, the CDR3 reads TGTGCCAGCAGTTTGGGGGATAGAACCAAAAACATTCAGTACTTC. Its protein is CASSLGDRTKNIQYF.

V is TRBV6-5 and J is TRBJ2-1, with D unclear. Germline V CDR1 and CDR2: MNHEY, SVGAGI. V lost 4 bases and J lost 10, with 8 bases in between. The CDR3 consists of 11 residues. CDR3 DNA: TGTGCCAGCAGTTCCTCTAGAGAGCAGTTCTTC. Its protein is CASSSSREQFF.

The J gene is TRBJ2-7, the V gene TRBV28, with TRBD2 matching 8 bases. From germline, CDR1 is MDHEN and CDR2 SYDVKM. The CDR3 is made up of 14 amino acids. The ends lost 2 bases at V and 4 bases at J; junction bases unmatched: 4. In nucleotides, the CDR3 is TGTGCCAGCAGTTTAGGTCCGGGGGGGTACGAGCAGTACTTC. Translation gives CASSLGPGGYEQYF. Supplemented by reference TRBV28 and TRBJ2-7, the full variable domain reads DVKVTQSSRYLVKRTGEKVFLECVQDMDHENMFWYRQDPGLGLRLIYFSYDVKMKEKGDIPEGYSVSREKKERFSLILESASTNQTSMYLCASSLGPGGYEQYFGPGTRLTVT.

The rearrangement uses TRBV27 and TRBJ2-3; unclear D gene. V shed 3 bases and J shed 5 bases, with 9 bases lying between them. Germline loops: CDR1 MNHEY, CDR2 SMNVEV (reference sequence). This CDR3 is built from 13 residues. The CDR3 DNA is TGTGCCAGCAGTTTGGGCCGCGGAGATACGCAGTATTTT. Its translation: CASSLGRGDTQYF.

The rearrangement uses TRBV15 and TRBJ2-3, with unresolved D. Germline V gives CDR1 LNHNV, CDR2 YYDKDF (reference sequence). Trimming removed 0 bases at V and 1 base at J, with 14 bases between. The CDR3 runs to 17 residues. Written as DNA, the CDR3 is TGTGCCACCAGCAGAGATGATAGGTCGTTGGGCACAGATACGCAGTATTTT. It encodes CATSRDDRSLGTDTQYF.

The rearrangement links TRBV7-9 to TRBJ2-7; TRBD2 matches at 10 bases. The CDR3 contains 15 residues. V was clipped by 5 bases and J by 5 bases; unmatched bases: 9. Germline V lookup: CDR1 SEHNR, CDR2 FQNEAQ (reference sequence). In nucleotides, the CDR3 is TGTGCCAGCAGCGGAGGGGACCTAGCGGGAGACGAGCAGTACTTC. This codes for CASSGGDLAGDEQYF.

This clone occurred a few times. V and J are TRBV2 and TRBJ2-3, with 8 bases aligning to TRBD2. V gave up 6 bases and J gave up 2 bases; unmatched junction bases: 7. CDR1 and CDR2 (germline): SNHLY, FYNNEI. The CDR3 length is 15 residues. DNA for the CDR3: TGTGCCAGCAGAGAGACTAGCGCGACCACAGATACGCAGTATTTT. Its translation is CASRETSATTDTQYF.

This clone was seen a handful of times. The chain uses TRBV7-3 and TRBJ2-2; D not certain. Germline V CDR1 and CDR2: SGHTA, FQGTGA. This CDR3 is 12 amino acids long. Trimming took off 1 base at V and 9 bases at J, with 6 bases between the two ends. CDR3 nucleotides: TGTGCCAGCAGCTTAAATTCCCGGGAGCTGTTTTTT. Translation: CASSLNSRELFF.

This clone has just a few counts. The chain couples TRBV5-4 to TRBJ1-2; a possible D gene is TRBD1 (5 bases). CDR3 length equals 13 residues. CDR1 is SGHNT, CDR2 YYREEE, per germline (reference sequence). The V end lost 10 bases, the J end lost 4 bases, and 17 bases lay between the germline ends. The CDR3 reads CAFGRDGSYGYTF. The CDR3 DNA reads as TGTGCCTTCGGGCGGGACGGCTCCTATGGCTACACCTTC.

The chain combines TRBV6-5 with TRBJ1-5; the D is unclear. The germline V and J ends were trimmed by 6 bases and 4 bases, with 10 bases remaining between them. The CDR3 spans 13 residues. CDR1 is MNHEY and CDR2 is SVGAGI in the germline V gene. CDR3 residues: CASRSPGNQPQHF. CDR3 nucleotide sequence: TGTGCCAGCAGATCGCCGGGGAATCAGCCCCAGCATTTT.